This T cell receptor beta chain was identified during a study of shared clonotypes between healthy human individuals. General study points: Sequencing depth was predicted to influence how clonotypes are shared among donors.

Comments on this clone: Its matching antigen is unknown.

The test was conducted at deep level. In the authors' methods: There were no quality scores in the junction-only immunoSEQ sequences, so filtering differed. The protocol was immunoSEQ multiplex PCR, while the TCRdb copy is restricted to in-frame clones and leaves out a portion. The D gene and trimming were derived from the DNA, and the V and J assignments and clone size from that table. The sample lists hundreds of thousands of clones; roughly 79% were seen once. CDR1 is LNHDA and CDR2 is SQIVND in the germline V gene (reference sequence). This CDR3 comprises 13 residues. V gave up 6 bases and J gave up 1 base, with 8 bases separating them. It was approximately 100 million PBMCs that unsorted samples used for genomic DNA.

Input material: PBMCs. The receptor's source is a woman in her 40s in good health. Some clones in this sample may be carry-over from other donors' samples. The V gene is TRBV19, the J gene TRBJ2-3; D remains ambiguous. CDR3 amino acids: CASSPGGTDTQYF. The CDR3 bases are TGTGCCAGTAGCCCCGGAGGCACAGATACGCAGTATTTT.